The 19 T cell receptor beta chains below come from one sample, sequenced in a study of OX40 agonist ivuxolimab in advanced cancers. TCRdb's copy holds only in-frame clones and misses some; the assay was immunoSEQ multiplex PCR. The profile shows about 68,000 clones, approximately 89% of them singletons. Material: CD4+ or CD8+ T cells sorted from blood, obtained in a trial of the OX40 agonist ivuxolimab. The receptors stem from an adult with an advanced solid tumor such as melanoma, head and neck, liver or kidney cancer.

This clone was found once. CDR3 region: CASSLGLLGQGAKGYGYTF. The CDR3 nucleotides are TGTGCCAGCAGCTTAGGTCTTTTGGGACAGGGGGCGAAAGGCTATGGCTACACCTTC. The chain is built from TRBV5-5 and TRBJ1-2; TRBD1 matches 12 bases. V was pared by 2 bases and J by 4 bases, with 15 bases of the junction left unmatched. This CDR3 region has 19 residues. The germline CDR1 and CDR2 sequences are SGHKS and YYEKEE (reference sequence). Full variable domain (missing parts from reference TRBV5-5 and TRBJ1-2): DAGVTQSPTHLIKTRGQQVTLRCSPISGHKSVSWYQQVLGQGPQFIFQYYEKEERGRGNFPDRFSARQFPNYSSELNVNALLLGDSALYLCASSLGLLGQGAKGYGYTFGSGTRLTVV.

The chain employs TRBV6-6 and TRBJ1-2, with TRBD1 matching 9 bases. Germline CDR1 reads MNHNY; CDR2 reads SVGAGI (reference sequence). The CDR3 spans 14 residues. V shed 0 bases, J shed 9 bases, and the junction held 5 bases outside the gene matches. The CDR3 protein is CASSYSGQGGSYTF. Here the CDR3 DNA reads TGTGCCAGCAGTTACTCGGGACAGGGCGGAAGCTACACCTTC.

This clone was observed a handful of times. This chain links TRBV7-8 with TRBJ2-2; TRBD2 might be the D (6 bases). The CDR3 spans 18 residues. CDR1 and CDR2 (germline): SGHVS, FQNEAQ. V was pared by 0 bases and J by 6 bases, with 20 bases between. CDR3 nucleotides: TGTGCCAGCAGCTTAGCGCAAATCCGGAGGGCCACGTCCGGGGAGCTGTTTTTT. Translating it yields CASSLAQIRRATSGELFF. The full variable domain, in which reference TRBV7-8 and TRBJ2-2 provide the parts outside the CDR3, is GAGVSQSPRYKVAKRGQDVALRCDPISGHVSLFWYQQALGQGPEFLTYFQNEAQLDKSGLPSDRFFAERPEGSVSTLKIQRTQQEDSAVYLCASSLAQIRRATSGELFFGEGSRLTVL.

The chain recombines TRBV11-2 with TRBJ2-7; the D gene is possibly TRBD1 (5 bases). Trimming removed 2 bases from V and 2 bases from J, with 7 bases in between. The CDR3 is 13 amino acids. Germline CDR1 reads SGHAT; CDR2 reads FQNNGV. CDR3 protein: CASSLSGPYEQYF. CDR3 DNA sequence: TGTGCCAGCAGCTTATCAGGGCCCTACGAGCAGTACTTC.

CDR3 amino acids: CASSPPGTQYF. In DNA, the CDR3 is TGTGCCAGCAGTCCCCCGGGGACCCAGTACTTC. The chain couples TRBV6-5 to TRBJ2-5, with D unresolved. Germline V gene lookup returns CDR1 MNHEY and CDR2 SVGAGI. The V gene lost 5 bases and the J gene lost 7 bases, with 8 bases spanning the gap. There are 11 residues in the CDR3.

This clone was counted a few times. This chain uses TRBV10-3 with TRBJ1-5; 7 positions match TRBD1. Germline V gene sequence: CDR1 ENHRY, CDR2 SYGVKD. After removal of 0 bases from V and 11 bases from J, the junction contained 7 bases not matched to a gene. There are 14 residues in the CDR3. The CDR3 bases are TGTGCCATCAGTGAGTCGGGACAGAGGTGGGCCCAGCATTTT. Its protein is CAISESGQRWAQHF.

The rearrangement joins TRBV5-4 to TRBJ1-6; a possible D gene is TRBD1 (6 bases). The CDR3 has 13 amino acids. V was trimmed by 4 bases and J by 8 bases, leaving 10 bases between them. Germline assignment: CDR1 SGHNT and CDR2 YYREEE (reference sequence). The CDR3 sequence: CASSAQGYSPLHF. For the CDR3, the DNA is TGTGCCAGCAGCGCACAGGGTTATTCACCCCTCCACTTT.

The chain links TRBV7-9 to TRBJ2-5; 9 bases agree with TRBD2. CDR3 size: 16 residues. V was clipped by 4 bases and J by 3 bases; unmatched bases: 9. Germline CDR1 and CDR2: SEHNR and FQNEAQ (reference sequence). CDR3 residues: CASSWPGGGVEETQYF. CDR3 coding DNA: TGTGCCAGCAGCTGGCCTGGCGGGGGGGTCGAAGAGACCCAGTACTTC.

V and J are TRBV2 and TRBJ2-1; 9 bases are shared with TRBD2. V was clipped by 7 bases and J by 7 bases; unmatched bases: 8. This CDR3 region has 14 residues. Germline lookup yields CDR1 SNHLY and CDR2 FYNNEI. The chain's CDR3 is CASIILAGRNEQFF. Here the CDR3 DNA reads TGTGCCAGCATAATACTAGCGGGTCGGAATGAGCAGTTCTTC.

DNA for the CDR3: TGCGCCAGCACTAGCGGGATTGGCACAGATACGCAGTATTTT. Protein product: CASTSGIGTDTQYF. The chain couples TRBV5-1 to TRBJ2-3, with 9 bases aligning to TRBD2. Germline V lookup: CDR1 SGHRS, CDR2 YFSETQ. With 6 bases clipped from V and 1 base from J, the junction kept 3 bases outside the gene matches. CDR3 length equals 14 residues.

The chain couples TRBV6-1 to TRBJ2-2, with TRBD2 identical over 7 bases. There are 15 residues in the CDR3. Germline trimming cut 1 base from V and 3 bases from J; bases unmatched to any gene: 2. The V gene's germline CDR1 is MNHNS and CDR2 SASEGT. The CDR3 sequence is CASSEGTRYTGELFF. The CDR3 DNA is TGTGCCAGCAGTGAAGGGACTAGGTACACCGGGGAGCTGTTTTTT.

V is TRBV11-3 and J is TRBJ2-2; D might be TRBD1 (5 bases). V was trimmed by 2 bases and J by 1 base, leaving 11 bases between them. The CDR3 extends over 16 amino acids. The V gene's germline CDR1 is SGHNT and CDR2 YENEEA. CDR3 sequence reads: CASSLKGRQNTGELFF. As DNA, the CDR3 is TGTGCCAGCAGCTTAAAGGGGCGACAGAACACCGGGGAGCTGTTTTTT. Variable domain in full (rest from reference TRBV11-3 and TRBJ2-2): EAGVVQSPRYKIIEKKQPVAFWCNPISGHNTLYWYLQNLGQGPELLIRYENEEAVDDSQLPKDRFSAERLKGVDSTLKIQPAELGDSAVYLCASSLKGRQNTGELFFGEGSRLTVL.

This clone was seen just once. This chain connects TRBV15 to TRBJ2-3; 8 bases fit TRBD2. The CDR3 extends over 15 amino acids. Trimming at V came to 3 bases and at J to 2 bases, leaving 4 bases not matched to a gene. Germline-derived CDR1 and CDR2 are LNHNV and YYDKDF (reference sequence). CDR3 coding DNA: TGTGCCACCAGCAGGGTAGCGGGGTACACAGATACGCAGTATTTT. It specifies CATSRVAGYTDTQYF. Supplemented by reference TRBV15 and TRBJ2-3, the full variable domain reads DAMVIQNPRYQVTQFGKPVTLSCSQTLNHNVMYWYQQKSSQAPKLLFHYYDKDFNNEADTPDNFQSRRPNTSFCFLDIRSPGLGDTAMYLCATSRVAGYTDTQYFGPGTRLTVL.

This chain connects TRBV2 to TRBJ2-2; 7 nucleotides match TRBD1. V was clipped by 1 base and J by 5 bases; unmatched bases: 7. The CDR3 length is 16 residues. CDR1 is SNHLY, CDR2 FYNNEI, per germline. The CDR3 spells CASSEVRDSLTGELFF. For the CDR3, the DNA is TGTGCCAGCAGTGAAGTTCGGGACAGCCTAACCGGGGAGCTGTTTTTT.

DNA for the CDR3: TGTGCCAGCAGTGAATATTCGAACCAGTACTTC. It specifies CASSEYSNQYF. The chain couples TRBV2 to TRBJ2-5, with D unresolved. The length of the CDR3 is 11 residues. The V gene's germline CDR1 is SNHLY and CDR2 FYNNEI. The V end was cut by 2 bases, the J end by 10 bases, with 8 bases between.

The chain carries TRBV10-1 and TRBJ2-3, with D possibly matching TRBD1 (5 bases). With 6 bases removed from V and 8 bases from J, the gap between germline ends came to 21 bases. Germline V gene lookup returns CDR1 WNHNN and CDR2 SYGVQD (reference sequence). The CDR3 is 15 residues long. The CDR3 DNA sequence: TGCGCCAGCAGCGCCTTAGGGGCGAATCGTGGTACGCAGTATTTT. Translated, it gives CASSALGANRGTQYF.

This sequence joins TRBV5-4 and TRBJ1-4; D not resolved. Trimming stripped 4 bases from V and 5 bases from J, with 12 bases between. The CDR3 is 14 amino acids. Germline V gene sequence: CDR1 SGHNT, CDR2 YYREEE (reference sequence). The CDR3 DNA is TGTGCCAGCAGCCTGAATGTGGGGAATGAAAAACTGTTTTTT. This encodes CASSLNVGNEKLFF.

V and J are TRBV4-1 and TRBJ2-1, with TRBD2 as a possible D gene (6 bases). The V gene's germline CDR1 is MGHRA and CDR2 YSYEKL. The CDR3 has 15 residues. V lost 3 bases to trimming and J lost 6 bases, with 15 bases between them. CDR3 nucleotide sequence: TGCGCCAGCAGCCAGGGAAAGGGAGGACCCAATGAGCAGTTCTTC. Amino acids: CASSQGKGGPNEQFF.

J is TRBJ2-1 and V is TRBV29-1; 9 bases fit TRBD2. The J segment lost 9 bases and the V segment lost 8 bases, leaving 17 bases of the junction unmatched. The length of the CDR3 is 15 residues. Germline-derived CDR1 and CDR2 are SQVTM and ANQGSEA. The CDR3 DNA is TGCAGCTCCAGACTAGCGGTGGGCCCGGGCGGTGAGCAGTTCTTC. The encoded protein is CSSRLAVGPGGEQFF.